This paragraph covers one T cell receptor beta chain sequence. Antigen specificity is unknown. These data originate in a study of cytomegalovirus exposure and HLA in healthy donors. Study observations and caveats: In vitro work confirmed that a few CMV-associated chains recognize CMV antigens.

Germline lookup yields CDR1 MNHEY and CDR2 SMNVEV (reference sequence). Trimming shortened V by 7 bases and J by 2 bases, and 11 bases separated the two germline ends. This CDR3 has 13 residues. This table comes from immunoSEQ multiplex PCR, and its TCRdb copy is limited to in-frame clones, with some not included. The repertoire holds about 150,000 clones, around 93% seen once, with about 1.7% in the top ten. Sequencing input: PBMCs. The TCR comes from a man younger than 35 in good health and CMV-seropositive. V is TRBV27 and J is TRBJ1-1, with a possible D match to TRBD1 (5 bases). The chain's CDR3 is CASNGAANTEAFF. The CDR3 coding sequence is TGTGCCAGCAATGGGGCAGCTAACACTGAAGCTTTCTTT.